This T cell receptor beta chain was captured in a study (dated by TCRdb to between 2014 and 2017). Some background on the complete study: The study tested whether tumor-infiltrating Tregs in breast cancer are recruited from blood Tregs or converted in situ from other CD4+ T cell subsets.

Full-length TCR variable regions were amplified by 5' RACE PCR using constant-region reverse primers, and then by semi-nested PCR using Nested Universal Primer A. The ReliaPrep RNA Cell Miniprep System was used to extract total RNA, which was then reverse transcribed into 5'RACE-ready cDNA with the SMARTer RACE 5'/3' Kit. Full-length TCR alpha and beta libraries were barcoded with multiplex adaptors and sequenced on an Illumina MiSeq. The study's own analysis went as follows. Sequencing data were pooled across the five patients for each of nine subset-tissue groups and compared by unsupervised clustering of TCR gene usage. The Morisita-Horn index was used to calculate repertoire similarity, with shared sequences weighted according to their contribution to each repertoire. TCRdb reanalyzed the raw reads on its own, using fastp at Q25 for trimming and MiXCR for clone calling, and kept in-frame beta chains. Records with the same CDR3 protein are collapsed into one entry carrying the most frequent genes and DNA. The V and J calls here are based on TCRdb, not the publication. This sample has approximately 57,000 distinct CDR3 sequences in its table, and under 25% of those were observed once. The ten largest clones take up 3.2% of the sample.

Cells that were CD4+CD25+CD127-/low were isolated as Tregs. Tregs, naive and memory CD4+ T cells from tumor, blood and ipsilateral draining lymph nodes of a few breast cancer patients underwent full-length TCR alpha and beta sequencing. Tumor tissue, along with lymph nodes from ipsilateral axillary dissection, was perfused with PBS, minced, and then digested using collagenase I and hyaluronidase. A purity exceeding 90% was confirmed by FACS for the sorted cell populations. Details on this clonotype: Its specific antigen is unknown. No per-base quality is available; no much larger clone lies one base away.

Overall results and qualifications from the work: The larger-cohort validation was restricted to a single TCR beta V-J rearrangement rather than whole repertoires. The TCR alpha and beta sequences of tumor-infiltrating Tregs showed the greatest overlap with tumor naive CD4+ T cells, followed by blood naive CD4+ T cells. Tumor memory CD4+ T cell TCR gene usage clustered with blood and lymph node memory CD4+ cells and lymph node naive CD4+ cells.

This receptor was obtained from a female donor with breast cancer. The sequenced sample was tumor-infiltrating Tregs sorted from the breast tumor.

The CDR3 region has the sequence CASSLIVSGGMGEQFF. The bases read TGCGCCAGCAGCTTGATTGTTAGCGGGGGTATGGGGGAGCAGTTCTTC. The sequence joins TRBV5-1 to TRBJ2-1; TRBD2 matches 9 bases in the middle. The CDR3 covers 16 residues, taking in both the cysteine and the phenylalanine. CDR3 DNA is the only sequence kept; it has 48 bases, read in frame from the first base. Trimming removed 1 base from V and 10 bases from J; the gene matches leave 12 bases unexplained. CDR1 and CDR2, per the germline V gene, are SGHRS and YFSETQ. When the CDR3 is completed using the reference TRBV5-1 and TRBJ2-1 genes on either side, the full variable domain is KAGVTQTPRYLIKTRGQQVTLSCSPISGHRSVSWYQQTPGQGLQFLFEYFSETQRNKGNFPGRFSGRQFSNSRSEMNVSTLELGDSALYLCASSLIVSGGMGEQFFGPGTRLTVL.